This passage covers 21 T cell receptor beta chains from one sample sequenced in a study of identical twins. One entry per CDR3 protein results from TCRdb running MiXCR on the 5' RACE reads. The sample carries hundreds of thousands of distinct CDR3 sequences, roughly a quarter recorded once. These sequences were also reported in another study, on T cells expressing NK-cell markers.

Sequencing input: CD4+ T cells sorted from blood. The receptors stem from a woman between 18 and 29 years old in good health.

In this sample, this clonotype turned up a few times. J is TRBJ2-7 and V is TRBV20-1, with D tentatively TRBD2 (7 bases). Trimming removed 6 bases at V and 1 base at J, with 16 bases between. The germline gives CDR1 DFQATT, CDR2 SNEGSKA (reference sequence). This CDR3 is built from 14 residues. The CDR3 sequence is CSAAGEGVSYEQYF. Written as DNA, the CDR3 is TGCAGTGCCGCCGGGGAGGGGGTTTCCTACGAGCAGTACTTC.

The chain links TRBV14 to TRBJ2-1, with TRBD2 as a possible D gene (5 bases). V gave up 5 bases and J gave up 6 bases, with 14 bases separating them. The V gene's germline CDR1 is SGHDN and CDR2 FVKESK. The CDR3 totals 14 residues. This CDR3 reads CASSKGSRVNEQFF. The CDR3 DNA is TGTGCCAGCAGCAAAGGGAGTCGGGTCAATGAGCAGTTCTTC.

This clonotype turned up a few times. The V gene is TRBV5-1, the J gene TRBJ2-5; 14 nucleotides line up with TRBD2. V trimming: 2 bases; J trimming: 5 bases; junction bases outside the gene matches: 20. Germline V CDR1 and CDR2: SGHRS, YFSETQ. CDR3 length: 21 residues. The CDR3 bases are TGCGCCAGCAGCTTCCTCCAGTCCGGGACTAGCGGGAGAAGTAGTCTGGAGACCCAGTACTTC. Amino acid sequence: CASSFLQSGTSGRSSLETQYF.

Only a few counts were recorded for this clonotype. CDR3 in DNA: TGCGCCAGCAGCTTAAGCGGGGGGAGATTCCAAGAGCAGTTCTTC. Translated, it gives CASSLSGGRFQEQFF. The chain is built from TRBV5-1 and TRBJ2-1; 9 nucleotides match TRBD2. The CDR3 length is 15 residues. Trimming at V came to 2 bases and at J to 10 bases, leaving 10 bases not matched to a gene. Germline V gene data show CDR1 as SGHRS and CDR2 as YFSETQ.

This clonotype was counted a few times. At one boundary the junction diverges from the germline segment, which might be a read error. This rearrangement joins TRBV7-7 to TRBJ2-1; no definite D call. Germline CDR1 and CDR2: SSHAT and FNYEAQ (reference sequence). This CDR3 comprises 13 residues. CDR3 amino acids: CASSLVFSDEQFF. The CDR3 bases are TGTGCTAGCAGCTTAGTTTTTTCGGATGAGCAGTTCTTC.

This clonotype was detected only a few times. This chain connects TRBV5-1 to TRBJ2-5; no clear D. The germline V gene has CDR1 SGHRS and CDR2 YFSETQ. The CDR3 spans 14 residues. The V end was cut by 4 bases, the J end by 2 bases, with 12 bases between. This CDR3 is CASSPGSPQETQYF. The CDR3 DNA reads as TGCGCCAGCAGCCCCGGATCGCCGCAAGAGACCCAGTACTTC.

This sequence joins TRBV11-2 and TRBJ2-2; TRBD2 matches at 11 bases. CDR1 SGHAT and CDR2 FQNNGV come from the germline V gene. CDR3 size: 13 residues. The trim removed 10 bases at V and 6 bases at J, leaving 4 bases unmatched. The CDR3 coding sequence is TGTGCCACCCTTAGCGGGAGGGCCGGGGAGCTGTTTTTT. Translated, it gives CATLSGRAGELFF. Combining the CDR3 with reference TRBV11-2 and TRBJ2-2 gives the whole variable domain EAGVAQSPRYKIIEKRQSVAFWCNPISGHATLYWYQQILGQGPKLLIQFQNNGVVDDSQLPKDRFSAERLKGVDSTLKIQPAKLEDSAVYLCATLSGRAGELFFGEGSRLTVL.

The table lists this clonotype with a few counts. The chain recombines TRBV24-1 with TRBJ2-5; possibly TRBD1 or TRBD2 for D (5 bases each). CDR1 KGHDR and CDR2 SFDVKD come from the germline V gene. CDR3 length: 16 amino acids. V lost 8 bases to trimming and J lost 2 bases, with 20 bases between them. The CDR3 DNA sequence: TGTGCCACCAATCTAGGGGACCTTTTGCTGCAAGAGACCCAGTACTTC. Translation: CATNLGDLLLQETQYF.

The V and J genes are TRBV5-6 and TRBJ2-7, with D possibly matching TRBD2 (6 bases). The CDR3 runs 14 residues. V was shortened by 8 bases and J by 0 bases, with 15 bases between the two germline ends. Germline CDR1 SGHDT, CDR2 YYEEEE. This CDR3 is CASSRRVSSYEQYF. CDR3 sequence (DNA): TGTGCCAGTAGCCGGAGGGTGAGCTCCTACGAGCAGTACTTC.

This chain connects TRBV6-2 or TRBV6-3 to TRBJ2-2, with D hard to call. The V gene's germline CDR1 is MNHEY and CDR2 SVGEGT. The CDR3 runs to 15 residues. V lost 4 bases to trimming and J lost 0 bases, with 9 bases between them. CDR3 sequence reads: CASSLVIANTGELFF. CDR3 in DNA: TGTGCCAGCAGTTTGGTAATCGCGAACACCGGGGAGCTGTTTTTT.

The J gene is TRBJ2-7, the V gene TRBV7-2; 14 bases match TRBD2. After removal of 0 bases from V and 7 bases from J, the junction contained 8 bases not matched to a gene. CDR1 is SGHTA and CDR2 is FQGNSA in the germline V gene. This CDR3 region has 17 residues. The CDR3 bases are TGTGCCAGCAGCTTAGCTTCCGGGACTAGCGGGAGAGGTGAGCAGTACTTC. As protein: CASSLASGTSGRGEQYF.

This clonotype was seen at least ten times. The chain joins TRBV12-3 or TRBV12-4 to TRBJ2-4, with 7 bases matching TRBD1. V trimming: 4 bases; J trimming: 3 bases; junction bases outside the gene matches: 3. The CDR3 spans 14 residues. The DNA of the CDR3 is TGTGCCAGCAGTTGGACAGGATACAAAAACATTCAGTACTTC. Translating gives CASSWTGYKNIQYF.

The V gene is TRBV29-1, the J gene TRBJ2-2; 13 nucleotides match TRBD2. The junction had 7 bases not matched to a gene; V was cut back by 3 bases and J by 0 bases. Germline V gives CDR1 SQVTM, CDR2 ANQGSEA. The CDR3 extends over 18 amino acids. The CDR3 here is CSVEILAGGTTNTGELFF. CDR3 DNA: TGCAGCGTTGAGATACTAGCGGGGGGGACTACGAACACCGGGGAGCTGTTTTTT.

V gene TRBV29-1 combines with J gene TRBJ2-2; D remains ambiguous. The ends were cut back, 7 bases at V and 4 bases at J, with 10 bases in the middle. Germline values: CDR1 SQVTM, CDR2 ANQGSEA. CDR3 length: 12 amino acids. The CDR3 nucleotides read TGCAGCGCCCAGCACGGCACCGGGGAGCTGTTTTTT. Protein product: CSAQHGTGELFF.

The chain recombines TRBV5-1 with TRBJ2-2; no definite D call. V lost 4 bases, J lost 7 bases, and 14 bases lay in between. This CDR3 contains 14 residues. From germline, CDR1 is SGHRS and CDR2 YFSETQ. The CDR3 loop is CASSAGPKDGELFF. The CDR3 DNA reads TGCGCCAGCAGCGCCGGACCGAAGGACGGGGAGCTGTTTTTT.

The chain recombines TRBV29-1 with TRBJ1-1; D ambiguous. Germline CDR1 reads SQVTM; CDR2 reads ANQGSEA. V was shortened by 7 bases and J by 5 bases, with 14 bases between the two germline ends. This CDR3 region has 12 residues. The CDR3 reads CSGGFGVTEAFF. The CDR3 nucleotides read TGCAGCGGAGGGTTCGGGGTGACTGAAGCTTTCTTT.

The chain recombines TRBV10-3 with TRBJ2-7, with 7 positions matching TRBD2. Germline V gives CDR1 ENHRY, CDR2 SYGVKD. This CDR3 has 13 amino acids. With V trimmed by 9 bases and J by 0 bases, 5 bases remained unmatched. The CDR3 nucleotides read TGTGCCATTCTTAGCGGGCGCTCCTACGAGCAGTACTTC. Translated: CAILSGRSYEQYF.

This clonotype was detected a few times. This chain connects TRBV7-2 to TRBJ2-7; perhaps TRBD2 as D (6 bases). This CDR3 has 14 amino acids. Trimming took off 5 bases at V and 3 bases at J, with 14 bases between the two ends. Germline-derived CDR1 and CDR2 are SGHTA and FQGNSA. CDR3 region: CASSQTSTDYEQYF. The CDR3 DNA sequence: TGTGCCAGCAGCCAAACTAGCACAGACTACGAGCAGTACTTC. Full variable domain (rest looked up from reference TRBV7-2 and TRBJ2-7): GAGVSQSPSNKVTEKGKDVELRCDPISGHTALYWYRQSLGQGLEFLIYFQGNSAPDKSGLPSDRFSAERTGGSVSTLTIQRTQQEDSAVYLCASSQTSTDYEQYFGPGTRLTVT.

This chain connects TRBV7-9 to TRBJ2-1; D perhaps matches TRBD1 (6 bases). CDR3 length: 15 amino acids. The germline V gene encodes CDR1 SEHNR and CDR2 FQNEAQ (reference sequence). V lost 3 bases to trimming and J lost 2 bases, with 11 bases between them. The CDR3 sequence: CASSLARGTYNEQFF. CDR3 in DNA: TGTGCCAGCAGCTTGGCCAGGGGAACCTACAATGAGCAGTTCTTC. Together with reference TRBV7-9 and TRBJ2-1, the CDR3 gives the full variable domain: DTGVSQNPRHKITKRGQNVTFRCDPISEHNRLYWYRQTLGQGPEFLTYFQNEAQLEKSRLLSDRFSAERPKGSFSTLEIQRTEQGDSAMYLCASSLARGTYNEQFFGPGTRLTVL.

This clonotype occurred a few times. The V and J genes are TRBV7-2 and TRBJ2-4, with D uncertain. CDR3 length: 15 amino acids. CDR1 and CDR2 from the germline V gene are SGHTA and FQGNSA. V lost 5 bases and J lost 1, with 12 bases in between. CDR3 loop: CASSRGSVAKNIQYF. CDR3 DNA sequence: TGTGCCAGCAGCCGAGGTTCTGTTGCCAAAAACATTCAGTACTTC.

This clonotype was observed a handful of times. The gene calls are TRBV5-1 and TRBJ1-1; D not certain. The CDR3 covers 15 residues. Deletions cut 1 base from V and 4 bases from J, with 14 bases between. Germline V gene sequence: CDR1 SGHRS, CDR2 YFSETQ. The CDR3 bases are TGCGCCAGCAGCTTGTTCGGAGGGTCGGGCACTGAAGCTTTCTTT. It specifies CASSLFGGSGTEAFF.